This T cell receptor (beta chain) is drawn from a study of identical twins. Findings and caveats of the study: Modelling approaches yielded underestimates of out-of-frame TCR alpha sharing between monozygotic twins. A cross-sectional statistical analysis, not follow-up of the same donors, supported the conclusions.

Trimming removed 3 bases at V and 7 bases at J, with 13 bases between. The CDR3 sequence is 13 residues long. In germline, CDR1 is SQVTM, CDR2 ANQGSEA. TCRdb reprocessed the 5' RACE reads via MiXCR and lists one record per CDR3 protein. The sample shows fewer than 900,000 distinct CDR3 sequences, 21% of them seen only once. This clonotype was seen many times. Its antigen is still unknown. This same sample was also taken into another study, of T cells expressing NK-cell markers. As that study records: Sorted T-cell subsets CD3+CD56+NKG2C+, CD3+CD56+NKG2C- and CD3+CD56-NKG2C+ were TCR beta-sequenced.

Source material: PBMCs. This chain joins TRBV29-1 and TRBJ2-1; D perhaps matches TRBD1 (5 bases). The clonotype was recovered from a woman in her late teens or twenties in good health. CDR3 nucleotides: TGCAGCGTTGATAGTAGGGGTCGGAATGAGCAGTTCTTC. Protein sequence: CSVDSRGRNEQFF.